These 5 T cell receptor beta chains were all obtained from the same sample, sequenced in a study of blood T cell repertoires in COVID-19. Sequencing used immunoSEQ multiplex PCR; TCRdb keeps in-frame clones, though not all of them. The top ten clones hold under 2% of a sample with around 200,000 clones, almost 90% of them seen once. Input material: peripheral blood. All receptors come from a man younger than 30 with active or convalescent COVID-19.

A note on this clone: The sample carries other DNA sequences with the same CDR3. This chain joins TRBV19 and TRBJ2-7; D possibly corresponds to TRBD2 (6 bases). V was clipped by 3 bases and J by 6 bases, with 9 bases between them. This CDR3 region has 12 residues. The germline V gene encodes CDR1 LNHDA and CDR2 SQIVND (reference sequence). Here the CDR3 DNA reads TGTGCCAGTAGTATTCGGGGAGGCGAGCAGTACTTC. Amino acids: CASSIRGGEQYF.

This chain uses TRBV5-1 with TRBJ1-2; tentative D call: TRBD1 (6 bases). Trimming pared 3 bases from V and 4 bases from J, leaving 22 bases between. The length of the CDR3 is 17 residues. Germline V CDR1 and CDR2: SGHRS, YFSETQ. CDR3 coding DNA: TGCGCCAGCAGCTCCGCGGCGAACAGGGATTACGGCTATGGCTACACCTTC. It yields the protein CASSSAANRDYGYGYTF.

CDR3 protein: CSALVAGDGEAFF. CDR3 DNA: TGCAGCGCTCTAGTTGCGGGTGATGGTGAAGCTTTCTTT. The chain joins TRBV29-1 to TRBJ1-1; no firm D call. The CDR3 loop spans 13 amino acids. Germline CDR1 is SQVTM and CDR2 is ANQGSEA. V gave up 7 bases and J gave up 7 bases, with 19 bases separating them.

CDR3 protein: CASGLENGPSFF. In nucleotides, the CDR3 is TGTGCTAGTGGTTTGGAAAATGGGCCCTCTTTCTTT. This chain uses TRBV12-5 with TRBJ1-1; D call uncertain. CDR1 and CDR2 (germline): LGHNT, FRNRAP. The V end lost 1 base, the J end lost 12 bases, and 12 bases lay between the germline ends. This CDR3 comprises 12 residues.

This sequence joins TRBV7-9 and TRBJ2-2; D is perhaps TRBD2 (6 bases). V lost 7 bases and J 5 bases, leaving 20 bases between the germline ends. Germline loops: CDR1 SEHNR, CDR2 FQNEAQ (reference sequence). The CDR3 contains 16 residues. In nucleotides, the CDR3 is TGTGCCAGCATCCGCGGGACCGGCTCGGGGACCGGGGAGCTGTTTTTT. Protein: CASIRGTGSGTGELFF.